This T cell receptor (beta chain) was recorded in a study of cytomegalovirus exposure and HLA in healthy donors. The study, taken as a whole, reports: The study recorded 150 to 200 TCR beta chains that were cytomegalovirus-associated. Among TCR beta chains of equal frequency, HLA-associated ones were more clonally expanded in a later analysis. Later analysis demonstrated an association between a missense DCLRE1C variant and TCR beta V- and J-gene trimming. Later work found most CMV-associated TCR beta chains apparently HLA-restricted.

Germline V lookup: CDR1 LNHDA, CDR2 SQIVND (reference sequence). This CDR3 has 13 amino acids. V gave up 7 bases and J gave up 6 bases, with 10 bases separating them. PCR used 60 Vbeta primers and 13 Jbeta primers. Sequencing used immunoSEQ multiplex PCR; TCRdb keeps in-frame clones, though not all of them. The sample carries tens of thousands of clones, roughly 76% recorded once. For this clone: What it recognizes is unknown.

The sequence derives from a male donor in good health and CMV-seronegative. Material: PBMCs. The chain recombines TRBV19 with TRBJ1-6; weak D call: TRBD1 (5 bases). Here the CDR3 reads CASKAGTNSPLHF. The CDR3 nucleotides read TGTGCCAGTAAAGCGGGGACTAATTCACCCCTCCACTTT.